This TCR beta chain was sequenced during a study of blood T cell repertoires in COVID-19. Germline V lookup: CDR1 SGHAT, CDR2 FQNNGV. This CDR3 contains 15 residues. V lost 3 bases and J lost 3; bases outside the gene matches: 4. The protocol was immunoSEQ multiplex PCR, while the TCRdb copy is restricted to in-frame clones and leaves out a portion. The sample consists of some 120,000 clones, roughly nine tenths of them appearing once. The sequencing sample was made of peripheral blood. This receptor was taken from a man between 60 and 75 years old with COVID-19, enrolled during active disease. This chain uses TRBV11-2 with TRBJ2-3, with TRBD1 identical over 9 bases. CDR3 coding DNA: TGTGCCAGCAGCTTTACCGGGACAGGGACAGATACGCAGTATTTT. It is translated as CASSFTGTGTDTQYF.